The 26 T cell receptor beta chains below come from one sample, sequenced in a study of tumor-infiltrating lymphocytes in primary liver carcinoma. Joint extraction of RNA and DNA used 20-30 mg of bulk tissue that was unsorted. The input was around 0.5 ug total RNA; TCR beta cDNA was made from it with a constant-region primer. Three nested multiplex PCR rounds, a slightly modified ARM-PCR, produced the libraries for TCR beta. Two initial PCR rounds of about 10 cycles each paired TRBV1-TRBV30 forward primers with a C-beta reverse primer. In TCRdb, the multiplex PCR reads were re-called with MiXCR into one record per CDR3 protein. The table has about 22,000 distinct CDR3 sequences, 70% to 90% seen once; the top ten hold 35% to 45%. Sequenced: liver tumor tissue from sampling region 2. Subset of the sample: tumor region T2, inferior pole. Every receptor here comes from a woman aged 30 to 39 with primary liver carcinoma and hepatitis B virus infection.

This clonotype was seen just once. DNA for the CDR3: TGTGCCAGCAGTTCGCAACCTTTAGGGTCTGGGGAGCTGTTTTTT. Protein: CASSSQPLGSGELFF. This rearrangement joins TRBV6-5 to TRBJ2-2; D is uncertain. The CDR3 has 15 amino acids. Germline V CDR1 and CDR2: MNHEY, SVGAGI. Trimming left V 4 bases short and J 8 bases short, with 17 bases between.

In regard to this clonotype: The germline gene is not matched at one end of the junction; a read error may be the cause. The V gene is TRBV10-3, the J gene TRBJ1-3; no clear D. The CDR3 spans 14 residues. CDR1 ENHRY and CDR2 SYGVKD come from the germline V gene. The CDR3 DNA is TGTGCCATCACTGAGTCAGCTTCTGGAAACACCATACATTTT. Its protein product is CAITESASGNTIHF.

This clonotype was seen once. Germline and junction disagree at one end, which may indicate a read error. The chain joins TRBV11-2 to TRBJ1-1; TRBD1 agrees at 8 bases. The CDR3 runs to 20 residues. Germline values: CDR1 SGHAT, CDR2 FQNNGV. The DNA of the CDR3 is TGTGCCAGCAGCGCTCGGGGCAGGGGGCGCAAGAGGCGGAGTAACGCTGAAGTTTTCTTT. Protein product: CASSARGRGRKRRSNAEVFF.

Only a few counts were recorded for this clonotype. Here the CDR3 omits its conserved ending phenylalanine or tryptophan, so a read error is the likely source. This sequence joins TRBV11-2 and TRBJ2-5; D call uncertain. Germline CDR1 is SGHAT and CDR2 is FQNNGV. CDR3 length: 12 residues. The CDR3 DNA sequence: TGTGCCAGCAGCTTAGGGTTAGAGGCCCAGTACCTA. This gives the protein CASSLGLEAQYL.

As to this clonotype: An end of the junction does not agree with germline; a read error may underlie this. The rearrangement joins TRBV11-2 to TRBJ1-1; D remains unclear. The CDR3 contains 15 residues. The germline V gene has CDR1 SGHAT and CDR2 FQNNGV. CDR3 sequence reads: CASSLKRGRSNEAFF. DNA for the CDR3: TGTGCCAGCAGCTTGAAAAGAGGGAGGTCAAATGAAGCTTTCTTC.

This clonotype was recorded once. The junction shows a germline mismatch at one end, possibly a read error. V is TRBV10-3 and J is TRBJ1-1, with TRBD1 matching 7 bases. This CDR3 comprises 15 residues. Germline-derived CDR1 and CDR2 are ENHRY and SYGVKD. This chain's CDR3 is CTISESTGMLTEAFF. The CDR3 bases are TGTACCATCAGTGAGTCGACAGGGATGTTGACCGAAGCTTTCTTT.

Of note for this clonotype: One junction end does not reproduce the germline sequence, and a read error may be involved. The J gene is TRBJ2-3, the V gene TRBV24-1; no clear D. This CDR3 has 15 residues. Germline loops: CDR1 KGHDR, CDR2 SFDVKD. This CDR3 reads CVTSEKTHPSDTQYF. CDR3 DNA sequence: TGTGTCACCAGTGAGAAGACACACCCATCAGATACGCAGTATTTT.

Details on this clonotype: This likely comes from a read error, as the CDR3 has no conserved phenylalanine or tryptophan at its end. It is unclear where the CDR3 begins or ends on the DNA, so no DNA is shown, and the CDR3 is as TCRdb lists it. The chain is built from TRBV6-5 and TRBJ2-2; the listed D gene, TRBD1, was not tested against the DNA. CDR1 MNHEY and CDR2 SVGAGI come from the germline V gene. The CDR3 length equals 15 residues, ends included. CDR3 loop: CASSSSQGYTGEPFS.

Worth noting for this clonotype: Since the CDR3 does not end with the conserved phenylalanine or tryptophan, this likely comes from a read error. CDR3 sequence (DNA): TGTGCCAGCATCACCTACCCCGGGAGCGAAGAAACCCAGTACCTC. It is translated as CASITYPGSEETQYL. The chain joins TRBV12-3 or TRBV12-4 to TRBJ2-5; a possible D gene is TRBD2 (6 bases). The CDR3 is made up of 15 amino acids.

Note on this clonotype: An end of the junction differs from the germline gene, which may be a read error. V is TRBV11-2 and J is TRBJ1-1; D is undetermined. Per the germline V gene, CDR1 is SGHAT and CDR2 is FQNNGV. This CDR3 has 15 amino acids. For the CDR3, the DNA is TGTGCCAGCAGCTTAAAAAGAGGGAGGTTAATTGAAGCCTGCTTT. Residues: CASSLKRGRLIEACF. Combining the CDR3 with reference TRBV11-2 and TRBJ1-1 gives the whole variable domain EAGVAQSPRYKIIEKRQSVAFWCNPISGHATLYWYQQILGQGPKLLIQFQNNGVVDDSQLPKDRFSAERLKGVDSTLKIQPAKLEDSAVYLCASSLKRGRLIEACFGQGTRLTVV.

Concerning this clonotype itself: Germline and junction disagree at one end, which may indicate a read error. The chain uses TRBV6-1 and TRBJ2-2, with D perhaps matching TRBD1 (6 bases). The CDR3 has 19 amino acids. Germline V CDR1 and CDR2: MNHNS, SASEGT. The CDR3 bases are TGTACCAGCAGTGAAACCCTTCCTGGGGGCGCCGCGAACACCCGGGAGCTGTTTTTT. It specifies CTSSETLPGGAANTRELFF.

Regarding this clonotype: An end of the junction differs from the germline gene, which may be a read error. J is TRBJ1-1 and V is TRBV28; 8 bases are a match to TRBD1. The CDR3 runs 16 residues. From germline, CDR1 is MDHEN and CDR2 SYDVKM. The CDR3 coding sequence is TGTGCTAGCAGTACGATAGCCCTGGACAGGGAAAATGAACCTTTCTTT. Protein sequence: CASSTIALDRENEPFF.

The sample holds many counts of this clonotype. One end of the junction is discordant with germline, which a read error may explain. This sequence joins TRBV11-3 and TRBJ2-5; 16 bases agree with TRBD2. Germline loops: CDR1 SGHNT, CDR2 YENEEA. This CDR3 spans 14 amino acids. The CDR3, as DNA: TGTGCCAGCAGCCCAGGGACTAGCGGGAGGGCCCAGTATTTC. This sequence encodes CASSPGTSGRAQYF.

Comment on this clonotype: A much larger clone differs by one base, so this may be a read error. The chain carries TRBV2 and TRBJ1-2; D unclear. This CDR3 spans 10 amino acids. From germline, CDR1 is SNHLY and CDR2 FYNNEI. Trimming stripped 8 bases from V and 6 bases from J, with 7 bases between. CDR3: CASRHDGYTF. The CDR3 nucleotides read TGTGCCAGCCGGCACGATGGCTACACCTTC.

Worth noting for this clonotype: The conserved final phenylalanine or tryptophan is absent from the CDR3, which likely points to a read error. The CDR3 DNA reads TGTACCAGCAGTCCCTGGGGGGGAAAACTGTTTTGT. It codes for CTSSPWGGKLFC. The chain combines TRBV11-2 with TRBJ1-4, with D perhaps matching TRBD1 (5 bases). In germline, CDR1 is SGHAT, CDR2 FQNNGV. The CDR3 runs to 12 residues.

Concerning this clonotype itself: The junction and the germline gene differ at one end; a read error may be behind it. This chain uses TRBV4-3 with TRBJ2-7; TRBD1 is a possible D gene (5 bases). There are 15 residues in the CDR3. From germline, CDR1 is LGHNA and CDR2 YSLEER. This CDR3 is CADSQDFPGSYKQYF. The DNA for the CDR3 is TGCGCCGACAGCCAAGATTTTCCAGGGTCCTACAAGCAGTACTTC.

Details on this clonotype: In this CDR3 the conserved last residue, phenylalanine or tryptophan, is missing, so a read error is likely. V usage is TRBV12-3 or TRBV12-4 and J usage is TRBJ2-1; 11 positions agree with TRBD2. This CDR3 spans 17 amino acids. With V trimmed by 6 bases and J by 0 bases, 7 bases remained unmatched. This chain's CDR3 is CASSGTSGRGSYNEQFL. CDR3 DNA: TGTGCCAGCAGCGGGACTAGCGGACGTGGCTCCTACAATGAGCAGTTCTTA.

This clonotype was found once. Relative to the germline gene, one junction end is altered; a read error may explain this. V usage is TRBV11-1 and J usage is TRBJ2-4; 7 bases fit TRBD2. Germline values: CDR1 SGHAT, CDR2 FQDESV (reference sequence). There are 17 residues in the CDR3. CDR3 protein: CVSSFPGTSGTNNIQYF. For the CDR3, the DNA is TGTGTCAGCAGCTTTCCCGGGACCAGCGGGACCAACAATATTCAGTACTTC.

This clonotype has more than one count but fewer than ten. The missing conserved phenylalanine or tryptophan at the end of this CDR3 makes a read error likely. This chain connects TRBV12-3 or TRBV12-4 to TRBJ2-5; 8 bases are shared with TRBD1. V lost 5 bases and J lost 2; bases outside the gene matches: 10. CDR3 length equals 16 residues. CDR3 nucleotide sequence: TGTGCCAGCAGTGTTTGTACAGGGGGAACACAAGAGACCCAGTACTTA. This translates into CASSVCTGGTQETQYL.

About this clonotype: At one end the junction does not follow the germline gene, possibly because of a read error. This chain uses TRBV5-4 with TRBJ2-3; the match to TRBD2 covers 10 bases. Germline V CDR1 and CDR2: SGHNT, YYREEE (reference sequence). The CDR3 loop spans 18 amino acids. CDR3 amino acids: CASSNLAASGSRTYTQYF. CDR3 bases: TGTGCCAGCAGTAACCTGGCGGCTAGCGGGAGTCGGACATATACACAGTATTTT. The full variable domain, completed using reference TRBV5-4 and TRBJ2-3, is ETGVTQSPTHLIKTRGQQVTLRCSSQSGHNTVSWYQQALGQGPQFIFQYYREEENGRGNFPPRFSGLQFPNYSSELNVNALELDDSALYLCASSNLAASGSRTYTQYFGPGTRLTVL.

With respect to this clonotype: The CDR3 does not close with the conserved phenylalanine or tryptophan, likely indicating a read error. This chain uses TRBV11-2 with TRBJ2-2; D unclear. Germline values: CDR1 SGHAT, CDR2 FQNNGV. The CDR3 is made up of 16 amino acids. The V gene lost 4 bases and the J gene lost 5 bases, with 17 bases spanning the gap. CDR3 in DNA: TGTGCCAGCAGCTCCGATCCCCAATTGAATACCGGGGAGCTGTTTATT. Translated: CASSSDPQLNTGELFI.

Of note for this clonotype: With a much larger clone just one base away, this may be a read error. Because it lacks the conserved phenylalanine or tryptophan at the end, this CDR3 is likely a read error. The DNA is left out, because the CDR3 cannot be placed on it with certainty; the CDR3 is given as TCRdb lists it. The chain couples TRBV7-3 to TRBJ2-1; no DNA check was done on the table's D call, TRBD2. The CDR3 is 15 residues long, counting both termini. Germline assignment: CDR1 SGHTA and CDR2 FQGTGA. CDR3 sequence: CASSLTSGTNNELFY.

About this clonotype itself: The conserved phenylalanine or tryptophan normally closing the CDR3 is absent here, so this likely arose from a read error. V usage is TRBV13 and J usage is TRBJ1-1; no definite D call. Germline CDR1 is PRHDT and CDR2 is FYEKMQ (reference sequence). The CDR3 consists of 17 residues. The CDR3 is CVSSLGGFGIVGTEAFY. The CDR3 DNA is TGTGTCAGCAGCTTAGGAGGGTTTGGTATTGTGGGCACTGAAGCTTTCTAT.

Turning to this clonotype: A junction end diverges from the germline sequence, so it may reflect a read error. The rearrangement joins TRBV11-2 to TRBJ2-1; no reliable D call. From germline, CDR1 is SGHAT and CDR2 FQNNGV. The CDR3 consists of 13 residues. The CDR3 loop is CASSLGQVSEQFF. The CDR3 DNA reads TGCGCCAGCAGCTTAGGGCAGGTGTCTGAGCAGTTCTTC.

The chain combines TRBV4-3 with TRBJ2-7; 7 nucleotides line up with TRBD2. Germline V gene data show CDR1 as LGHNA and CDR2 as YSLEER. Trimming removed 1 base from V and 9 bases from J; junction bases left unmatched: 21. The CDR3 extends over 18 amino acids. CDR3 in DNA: TGCGCCAGCAGCCAAGCTGTAACGGGGGGTCACGTTAGCTATGGGCAGTACTTC. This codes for CASSQAVTGGHVSYGQYF.

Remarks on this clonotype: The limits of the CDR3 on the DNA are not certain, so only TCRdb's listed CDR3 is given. CDR3 sequence reads: CASSPRRGFTGSCFF. V usage is TRBV6-5 and J usage is TRBJ2-2; TRBD1 is taken as the D call from the table, unchecked against the DNA. The germline CDR1 and CDR2 sequences are MNHEY and SVGAGI. The CDR3 is 15 amino acids in total, end residues counted.